This is a list of T cell receptor beta chains from one sample in a study of shared clonotypes between healthy human individuals. Assay: immunoSEQ multiplex PCR; the TCRdb copy retains only in-frame clones and omits some. The sample includes 850,000 to 1,200,000 clones, around 74% of them seen just once. Sequenced sample: memory CD4+ T cells sorted from blood. All receptors derive from a man between 18 and 35 years old in good health. Both conserved end residues are part of each CDR3. D genes are given only for firm matches. Expanded clones are given a class, and other clones once, few, many or no size at all.

cdr3_aa,cdr3_nt,j_call,v_call,d_call,clone_size
CASSLDQRGDGTDTQYF,TGTGCCAGCAGCTTGGACCAGCGGGGGGATGGCACAGATACGCAGTATTTT,TRBJ2-3,TRBV5-4,TRBD2,-
CASRGGQQETQYF,TGTGCCAGCAGAGGGGGACAGCAAGAGACCCAGTACTTC,TRBJ2-5,TRBV7-9,TRBD1,-
CASSPLGTRYSGELFF,TGTGCCAGCTCACCACTGGGGACTAGGTACTCCGGGGAGCTGTTTTTT,TRBJ2-2,TRBV18,TRBD2,-
CASSGTGGTGANVLTF,TGTGCCAGCAGTGGAACAGGGGGCACAGGGGCCAACGTCCTGACTTTC,TRBJ2-6,TRBV28,TRBD1,-
CSVRKDRGQNGYTF,TGCAGCGTCCGAAAGGACAGGGGGCAAAATGGCTACACCTTC,TRBJ1-2,TRBV29-1,TRBD1,-
CASSEARGTNEKLFF,TGTGCCAGCAGTGAAGCAAGGGGGACTAATGAAAAACTGTTTTTT,TRBJ1-4,TRBV2,-,-
CASSYGRGTNTEAFF,TGTGCCAGCAGTTACGGCCGGGGGACGAACACTGAAGCTTTCTTT,TRBJ1-1,TRBV6-6,-,once
CSVGDLSSGNTIYF,TGCAGCGTGGGGGACCTTAGCTCTGGAAACACCATATATTTT,TRBJ1-3,TRBV29-1,-,-
CAWGRALAGRNTGELFF,TGTGCCTGGGGGCGCGCTCTGGCAGGGCGGAACACCGGGGAGCTGTTTTTT,TRBJ2-2,TRBV30,-,once
CASSPQSSVDGNTIYF,TGTGCCAGCTCACCACAGAGTTCGGTGGATGGAAACACCATATATTTT,TRBJ1-3,TRBV18,-,-
CASSIQYEQYF,TGTGCCAGCAGCATTCAATACGAGCAGTACTTC,TRBJ2-7,TRBV6-6,-,-
CASSSQGDTQYF,TGTGCCAGCAGCTCTCAGGGAGATACGCAGTATTTT,TRBJ2-3,TRBV7-9,-,-
CAWSVWGGPDYEQYF,TGTGCCTGGAGTGTGTGGGGAGGGCCCGATTACGAGCAGTACTTC,TRBJ2-7,TRBV30,TRBD2,few
CASSILTLDGYTF,TGTGCCAGTAGTATTCTGACGCTTGATGGCTACACCTTC,TRBJ1-2,TRBV19,-,-
CASSQKTSGGIHEQYF,TGCGCCAGCAGTCAAAAGACTAGCGGGGGAATCCACGAGCAGTACTTC,TRBJ2-7,TRBV5-1,TRBD2,-
CASSPATGTRNYGYTF,TGTGCCAGCTCACCAGCGACAGGGACTCGGAACTATGGCTACACCTTC,TRBJ1-2,TRBV18,TRBD1,-
CASSLGTTYEQYF,TGTGCCAGCAGTTTAGGGACAACCTACGAGCAGTACTTC,TRBJ2-7,TRBV28,-,many
CASSLVQGPPGELFF,TGTGCCAGCAGCTTGGTGCAGGGTCCGCCCGGGGAGCTGTTTTTT,TRBJ2-2,TRBV5-4,-,-
CASSRGLVSSYEQYF,TGTGCCAGCAGCCGGGGTTTAGTTTCCTCCTACGAGCAGTACTTC,TRBJ2-7,TRBV7-9,-,-
CASSLDGNTEAFF,TGTGCCAGCAGCTTGGACGGGAACACTGAAGCTTTCTTT,TRBJ1-1,TRBV9,-,-
CASSSGGYGYTF,TGTGCCAGCAGCTCCGGTGGCTATGGCTACACCTTC,TRBJ1-2,TRBV7-9,-,-
CASSLTNTLGREQFF,TGCGCCAGCAGCCTCACAAATACCCTCGGACGGGAGCAGTTCTTC,TRBJ2-1,TRBV4-3,-,-
CASSRWRGTDTQYF,TGTGCCAGCAGCCGCTGGCGGGGCACAGATACGCAGTATTTT,TRBJ2-3,TRBV6-5,-,-
CASSRSGSGDYEQYF,TGCGCCAGCAGCCGATCGGGTAGCGGGGATTACGAGCAGTACTTC,TRBJ2-7,TRBV4-1,TRBD2,-
CASRHSRGWDRDNQPQHF,TGTGCCAGCAGACACTCTCGGGGATGGGACAGGGACAATCAGCCCCAGCATTTT,TRBJ1-5,TRBV6-4,TRBD1,-
CASSYRDRGGTGELFF,TGTGCCAGCAGTTACCGAGACAGGGGAGGTACCGGGGAGCTGTTTTTT,TRBJ2-2,TRBV6-5,TRBD1,-